Many counts were recorded for the clone carrying this T cell receptor beta chain. The data derive from a study of T-cell reconstitution after alpha-beta-depleted transplantation in children. The authors prepared the TCRbeta library with unique molecular identifiers. Using its own MiXCR run on the PCR reads, TCRdb lists one record per CDR3 protein. This table has 400,000 to 550,000 distinct CDR3 sequences, roughly a tenth appearing once. The germline V gene has CDR1 MNHEY and CDR2 SMNVEV (reference sequence). Deletions cut 6 bases from V and 5 bases from J, with 8 bases between. CDR3 size: 12 residues.

The rearrangement uses TRBV27 and TRBJ2-1; D is undetermined. The TCR sequence derives from a child aged 2-9 years with inherited bone marrow failure, due to receive a stem cell transplant. Specimen: PBMCs, collected before TCRalphabeta/CD19-depleted stem cell transplant. The CDR3 sequence: CASRSPHNEQFF. CDR3 nucleotide sequence: TGTGCCAGCAGGAGCCCTCACAATGAGCAGTTCTTC.